Reported below is one T cell receptor beta chain. This sample is drawn from a study of blood T cell repertoires in COVID-19. The wider study: Samples representing acute and convalescent COVID-19 were sourced from the United States, Italy and Spain. PBMCs, B-cell-depleted T cells, or T cells were the source of the cDNA or gDNA that made up the material.

Cohort 3 donors were reported recovered after two negative PCRs, clearance, or symptom resolution. As processed by the authors: How many nucleated cells were present was estimated from reference gene primer amplification. This table comes from immunoSEQ multiplex PCR, and its TCRdb copy is limited to in-frame clones, with some not included. That table supplies the V and J calls and clone size; D and trimming were determined from the DNA. Counted here are under 300,000 clones, roughly 88% occurring once; the ten biggest clones make up over 1.5%. The sample taken for sequencing was PBMCs or T cells enriched from blood (not recorded which). The TCR originated in a woman in her forties or fifties who had recovered from COVID-19.

Here the CDR3 DNA reads TGTGCCAGCAGTCAGTATTCCTACAATGAGCAGTTCTTC. Its protein is CASSQYSYNEQFF. The chain has TRBV25-1 and TRBJ2-1; D gene uncertain. The CDR3 is made up of 13 amino acids. The ends were cut back, 5 bases at V and 1 base at J, with 6 bases in the middle. Germline values: CDR1 MGHDK, CDR2 SYGVNS.